One and the same sample provided the 3 T cell receptor beta chains below, sequenced in a study of T cells in Graves' hyperthyroidism and ophthalmopathy. The source material, RNA transcripts, was used to amplify TCR beta CDR3 regions. The TCR CDR3 first-round RT-PCR relied on the HTBI primer set. TCRdb independently ran MiXCR on the multiplex PCR reads; one entry per CDR3 protein. The sample holds about 560,000 distinct CDR3 sequences; 14% are singletons and the top ten take about 15%. The sequenced sample was blood. Source of these receptors: a woman aged 40 to 50 with Graves' hyperthyroidism.

This clonotype was observed at least ten times. V usage is TRBV28 and J usage is TRBJ1-5; a weak D match, TRBD1 (6 bases). V was pared by 3 bases and J by 7 bases, with 16 bases between. In germline, CDR1 is MDHEN, CDR2 SYDVKM. The CDR3 is 15 residues long. CDR3 sequence: CASSFLGAIDQPQHF. In DNA form, the CDR3 reads TGTGCCAGCAGTTTTTTGGGGGCGATTGACCAGCCCCAGCATTTT.

This clonotype was counted between two and nine times. One base away lies a much larger clone, so this may be a sequencing read error. The conserved phenylalanine or tryptophan normally closing the CDR3 is absent here, so this likely arose from a read error. The J gene is TRBJ2-1, the V gene TRBV5-1, with TRBD2 identical over 9 bases. CDR1 SGHRS and CDR2 YFSETQ come from the germline V gene. The CDR3 length is 14 residues. The J segment lost 6 bases and the V segment lost 4 bases, leaving 5 bases of the junction unmatched. Here the CDR3 reads CASSVAGAINEQFC. The CDR3 coding sequence is TGCGCCAGCAGCGTAGCGGGAGCAATCAATGAGCAGTTCTGC.

The gene calls are TRBV6-1 and TRBJ2-4, with D perhaps TRBD2 (5 bases). V was pared by 2 bases and J by 6 bases, with 8 bases between. CDR1 is MNHNS and CDR2 is SASEGT in the germline V gene. CDR3 length equals 13 residues. The CDR3 reads CASSERGSNIQYF. DNA for the CDR3: TGTGCCAGCAGTGAAAGAGGGTCAAACATTCAGTACTTC.